This T cell receptor beta chain was identified during a study of OX40 agonist ivuxolimab in advanced cancers. V dropped 0 bases and J dropped 4 bases, with 8 bases sitting between them. CDR1 is SGDLS and CDR2 is YYNGEE in the germline V gene. This CDR3 has 14 amino acids. TCRdb keeps only in-frame clones here, not all; method: immunoSEQ multiplex PCR. Among about 50,000 clones listed, more than 70% were seen once. This chain joins TRBV9 and TRBJ1-5; tentative D call: TRBD1 (5 bases). The sample consisted of CD4+ or CD8+ T cells sorted from blood, taken in a trial of the OX40 agonist ivuxolimab. The source is an adult with an advanced solid tumor such as melanoma, head and neck, liver or kidney cancer. CDR3 amino acids: CASSVGWGNQPQHF. CDR3 nucleotide sequence: TGTGCCAGCAGCGTAGGATGGGGGAATCAGCCCCAGCATTTT.